In this sample, the clone carrying this T cell receptor (beta chain) turned up many times. Its target is not known. 5'RACE generated cDNA with 10-nucleotide random UMIs. TCRdb passed the 5' RACE reads through MiXCR, listing each CDR3 protein once. Of tens of thousands of distinct CDR3 sequences in the sample, over 5% were seen once. The data are from a study of neurological immune-mediated disorders. The study's findings and limits: It was HTLV-1-associated myelopathy that showed the most TCR clonal expansion, while multiple sclerosis showed the least, falling below healthy controls.

J gave up 7 bases and V 4 bases, and 15 bases lay outside the gene matches. This CDR3 is built from 16 residues. Germline V CDR1 and CDR2: SGDLS, YYNGEE. The unsorted libraries were made from 2 million PBMCs kept at -80 C. The chain has TRBV9 and TRBJ1-2; 8 nucleotides match TRBD1. Input material: PBMCs. The source is a human donor with multiple sclerosis. The donor label of this sample is uncertain. The CDR3 protein is CASSQGGPRGLVGYTF. Here the CDR3 DNA reads TGTGCCAGCAGCCAGGGGGGGCCCAGGGGGCTGGTTGGCTACACCTTC. The whole variable domain, filled in from reference TRBV9 and TRBJ1-2, reads DSGVTQTPKHLITATGQRVTLRCSPRSGDLSVYWYQQSLDQGLQFLIQYYNGEERAKGNILERFSAQQFPDLHSELNLSSLELGDSALYFCASSQGGPRGLVGYTFGSGTRLTVV.